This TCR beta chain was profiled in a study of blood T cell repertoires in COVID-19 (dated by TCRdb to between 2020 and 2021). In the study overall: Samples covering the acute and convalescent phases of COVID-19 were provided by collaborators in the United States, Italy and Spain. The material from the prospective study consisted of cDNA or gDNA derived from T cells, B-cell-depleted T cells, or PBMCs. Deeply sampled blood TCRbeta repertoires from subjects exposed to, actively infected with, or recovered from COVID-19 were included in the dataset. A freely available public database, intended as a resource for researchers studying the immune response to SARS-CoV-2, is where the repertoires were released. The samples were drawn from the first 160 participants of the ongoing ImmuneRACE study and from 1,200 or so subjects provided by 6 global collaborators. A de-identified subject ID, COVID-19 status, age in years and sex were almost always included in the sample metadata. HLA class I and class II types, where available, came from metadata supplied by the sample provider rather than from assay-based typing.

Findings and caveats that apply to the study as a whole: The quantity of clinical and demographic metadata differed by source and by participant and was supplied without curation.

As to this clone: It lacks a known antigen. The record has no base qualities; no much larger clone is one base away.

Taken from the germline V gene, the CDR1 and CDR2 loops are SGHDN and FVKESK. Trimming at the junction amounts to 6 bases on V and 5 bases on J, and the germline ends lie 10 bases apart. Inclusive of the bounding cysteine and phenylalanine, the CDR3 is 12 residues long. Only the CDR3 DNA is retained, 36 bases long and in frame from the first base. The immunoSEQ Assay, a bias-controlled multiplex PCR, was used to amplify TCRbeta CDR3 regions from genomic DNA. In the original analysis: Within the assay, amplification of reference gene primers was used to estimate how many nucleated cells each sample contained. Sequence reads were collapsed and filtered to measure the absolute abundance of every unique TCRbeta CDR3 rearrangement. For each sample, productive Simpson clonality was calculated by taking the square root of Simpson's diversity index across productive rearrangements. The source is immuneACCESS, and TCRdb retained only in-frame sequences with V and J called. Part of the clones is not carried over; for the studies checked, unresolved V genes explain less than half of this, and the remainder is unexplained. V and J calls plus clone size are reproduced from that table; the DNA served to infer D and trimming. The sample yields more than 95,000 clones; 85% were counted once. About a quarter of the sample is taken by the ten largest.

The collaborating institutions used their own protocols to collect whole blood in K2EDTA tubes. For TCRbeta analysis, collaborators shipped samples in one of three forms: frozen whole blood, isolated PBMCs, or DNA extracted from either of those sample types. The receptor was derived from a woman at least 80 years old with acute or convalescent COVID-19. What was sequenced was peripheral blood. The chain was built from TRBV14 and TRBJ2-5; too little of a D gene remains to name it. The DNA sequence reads TGTGCCAGCAGTCCTACGAGGGAGACCCAGTACTTC. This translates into CASSPTRETQYF.